A single sample is the source of the 9 T cell receptor beta chains below, sequenced in a study of cytomegalovirus exposure and HLA in healthy donors. A multiplex PCR was run with 60 Vbeta primers and 13 Jbeta primers. TCRdb's table, derived via immunoSEQ multiplex PCR, lists solely in-frame clones and lacks some. This sample's table has just over 200,000 clones. Input material: PBMCs. These receptors came from a girl under 10 years old in good health and CMV-seropositive.

The chain has TRBV19 and TRBJ1-6; D remains unclear. This CDR3 has 14 amino acids. The germline gives CDR1 LNHDA, CDR2 SQIVND (reference sequence). The ends were cut back, 10 bases at V and 7 bases at J, with 17 bases in the middle. The DNA for the CDR3 is TGTGCCACGGAAGGTGGAGGGAAGAATTCACCCCTCCACTTT. The encoded protein is CATEGGGKNSPLHF.

The chain carries TRBV7-9 and TRBJ2-7, with TRBD2 as a possible D gene (6 bases). V lost 2 bases to trimming and J lost 3 bases, with 14 bases between them. The CDR3 extends over 15 amino acids. CDR1 is SEHNR, CDR2 FQNEAQ, per germline (reference sequence). CDR3 residues: CASSLTAGNHYEQYF. As DNA, the CDR3 is TGTGCCAGCAGCTTAACGGCGGGAAATCACTACGAGCAGTACTTC.

V gene TRBV28 combines with J gene TRBJ2-7, with D possibly TRBD1 on 5 matching bases. Looked up from germline, CDR1 is MDHEN and CDR2 is SYDVKM. CDR3 length equals 13 residues. Trimming cost V 6 bases and J 1 base, with 10 bases left between them. The CDR3 spells CASSAGISYEQYF. As DNA, the CDR3 is TGTGCCAGCAGCGCAGGGATTTCCTACGAGCAGTACTTC.

The rearrangement uses TRBV4-2 and TRBJ2-1; a possible D gene is TRBD1 (5 bases). V was cut by 0 bases and J by 4 bases, with 16 bases left in between. The CDR3 spans 17 residues. From germline, CDR1 is LGHNA and CDR2 YNFKEQ. In nucleotides, the CDR3 is TGTGCCAGCAGCCAAGATCTTAGGGCAGGGATATACAATGAGCAGTTCTTC. This translates into CASSQDLRAGIYNEQFF.

The V gene is TRBV7-2, the J gene TRBJ1-2; 10 nucleotides align to TRBD1. The CDR3 totals 15 residues. Germline CDR1 SGHTA, CDR2 FQGNSA. V lost 5 bases, J lost 6 bases, and 9 bases stayed unmatched. Here the CDR3 DNA reads TGTGCCAGCAGCCGCCGGTGGACAGGGGGGAATGGCTACACCTTC. Translating it yields CASSRRWTGGNGYTF.

The V and J genes are TRBV5-4 and TRBJ2-5; the D is unclear. The last part of the DNA fits TRBJ2-7 better; the J call may be wrong. Looked up from germline, CDR1 is SGHNT and CDR2 is YYREEE (reference sequence). The CDR3 runs to 15 residues. CDR3 in amino acids: CASSLVGAQSYEQYF. The CDR3, as DNA: TGTGCCAGCAGCTTGGTCGGCGCACAGAGCTACGAGCAGTACTTC.

V and J are TRBV10-3 and TRBJ2-5; D unclear. The CDR3 consists of 12 residues. CDR1 ENHRY and CDR2 SYGVKD come from the germline V gene. Trimming stripped 7 bases from V and 3 bases from J, with 9 bases between. CDR3 bases: TGTGCCATCACCGGAACAGAAGAGACCCAGTACTTC. The encoded protein is CAITGTEETQYF.

The chain joins TRBV2 to TRBJ1-2; 10 nucleotides align to TRBD1. V shed 6 bases and J 8 bases; nucleotides not matched to a gene: 6. Germline CDR1 SNHLY, CDR2 FYNNEI. This CDR3 has 13 amino acids. CDR3 region: CASRDRGWRGYTF. The CDR3, as DNA: TGTGCCAGCAGGGACAGGGGGTGGCGAGGCTACACCTTC.

The chain is built from TRBV5-6 and TRBJ2-1; 7 bases line up with TRBD1. Germline CDR1 is SGHDT and CDR2 is YYEEEE. V gave up 2 bases and J gave up 12 bases; unmatched junction bases: 17. CDR3 length: 16 amino acids. The CDR3: CASSLLKGDSRFGQFF. CDR3 in DNA: TGTGCCAGCAGCTTACTTAAAGGGGACAGTCGCTTTGGGCAGTTCTTC.